These T cell receptor beta chains were read from a single sample in a study of T-cell memory formation after mild COVID-19. TCRdb re-called the 5' RACE reads through MiXCR, storing one row per CDR3 protein. The sample records approximately 190,000 distinct CDR3 sequences, approximately 20% being singletons. Sequencing was performed on PBMCs or a T cell subset sorted from them (not recorded which). Source of these receptors: an adult woman who had mild COVID-19 (a few samples of this study predate the infection). Cell type and time point are not known. The CDR3 runs from the conserved cysteine through the conserved F or W. D genes are given only for firm matches. Rows give clone size only sometimes, using once, few, many, or a class for an expanded clone.

d_call	v_call	clone_size	j_call	cdr3_aa	cdr3_nt
.	TRBV15	few	TRBJ1-1	CATSRTWTANTEAFF	TGTGCCACCAGCAGGACCTGGACAGCGAACACTGAAGCTTTCTTT
TRBD2	TRBV10-3	.	TRBJ2-1	CAISLAGGSSYNEQFF	TGTGCCATCAGTCTAGCGGGGGGGAGCTCCTACAATGAGCAGTTCTTC
.	TRBV6-6	.	TRBJ2-6	CASSTPAKISGANVLTF	TGTGCCAGCAGTACGCCGGCCAAAATCTCTGGGGCCAACGTCCTGACTTTC
.	TRBV2	few	TRBJ2-3	CASSPTGTLLTDTQYF	TGTGCCAGCAGTCCCACAGGGACCCTTCTCACAGATACGCAGTATTTT
.	TRBV24-1	.	TRBJ2-7	CATSGIQGGNEQYF	TGTGCCACCAGTGGAATCCAGGGGGGAAACGAGCAGTACTTC
.	TRBV19	.	TRBJ1-2	CASSIVDGVSGYTF	TGTGCCAGTAGTATAGTGGACGGGGTTTCTGGCTACACCTTC
TRBD1	TRBV2	.	TRBJ1-2	CASRDRGRFYGYTF	TGTGCCAGCAGAGACAGGGGGCGTTTCTATGGCTACACCTTC
TRBD1	TRBV6-2/TRBV6-3	.	TRBJ2-3	CASRLGTGTTDTQYF	TGTGCCAGCAGGCTAGGGACAGGGACCACAGATACGCAGTATTTT
.	TRBV7-3	.	TRBJ2-1	CASSLTLVTGEQFF	TGTGCCAGCAGCTTAACTCTCGTGACTGGTGAGCAGTTCTTC
TRBD1	TRBV12-3/TRBV12-4	.	TRBJ1-2	CASSAYRGLGYTF	TGTGCCAGCAGTGCTTACAGGGGTTTGGGCTACACCTTC
TRBD1	TRBV4-2	.	TRBJ1-2	CASSQDLGGIYGYTF	TGTGCCAGCAGCCAAGATCTAGGGGGCATTTATGGCTACACCTTC
.	TRBV20-1	few	TRBJ1-2	CSARDAALGGSDGYTF	TGCAGTGCTAGAGATGCCGCACTAGGGGGATCCGATGGCTACACCTTC
.	TRBV29-1	few	TRBJ1-2	CSVEGRGPNYGYTF	TGCAGCGTTGAAGGCCGCGGACCTAACTATGGCTACACCTTC
TRBD1	TRBV5-1	many	TRBJ2-1	CASSSKPGQVNNEQFF	TGCGCCAGCAGCTCCAAACCTGGACAGGTCAACAATGAGCAGTTCTTC
.	TRBV29-1	few	TRBJ2-3	CSVATWGQITDTQYF	TGCAGCGTTGCGACCTGGGGCCAAATCACAGATACGCAGTATTTT
TRBD1	TRBV27	few	TRBJ1-1	CASRTQGKNTEAFF	TGTGCCAGCAGGACACAGGGGAAGAACACTGAAGCTTTCTTT
TRBD1	TRBV5-1	.	TRBJ2-3	CASSADRGTDTQYF	TGCGCCAGCAGCGCGGACAGGGGTACTGATACGCAGTATTTT
.	TRBV7-3	few	TRBJ2-2	CASSLGLATGTGELFF	TGTGCCAGCAGCTTAGGCCTAGCAACGGGAACCGGGGAGCTGTTTTTT
TRBD1	TRBV4-1	.	TRBJ2-7	CASRSGTGGRYEQYF	TGCGCCAGCAGGTCCGGGACAGGGGGCAGGTACGAGCAGTACTTC
.	TRBV20-1	few	TRBJ2-7	CSAFPPEGPPYEQYF	TGCAGTGCTTTTCCTCCCGAGGGCCCGCCCTACGAGCAGTACTTC
.	TRBV12-3/TRBV12-4	many	TRBJ1-1	CASSLGHPPLAFF	TGTGCCAGCAGTTTAGGTCATCCTCCGTTAGCTTTCTTT
.	TRBV27	few	TRBJ1-1	CASNPTGAAVTEAFF	TGTGCCAGCAACCCCACCGGGGCGGCGGTCACTGAAGCTTTCTTT
TRBD2	TRBV24-1	few	TRBJ2-3	CATSLGWVAGSTDTQYF	TGTGCCACCAGTCTTGGGTGGGTAGCGGGGAGCACAGATACGCAGTATTTT
.	TRBV5-1	many	TRBJ2-5	CASSLTRETQYF	TGCGCCAGCAGCTTGACCCGGGAGACCCAGTACTTC
.	TRBV24-1	few	TRBJ2-5	CATSDPPLETQYF	TGTGCCACCAGTGATCCTCCCTTAGAGACCCAGTACTTC
.	TRBV3-1	.	TRBJ2-1	CASTGGRGNEQFF	TGTGCCAGCACCGGGGGGCGGGGCAATGAGCAGTTCTTC
.	TRBV6-5	.	TRBJ1-1	CATTSGVNPEAFF	TGTGCCACCACCTCAGGGGTTAATCCTGAAGCTTTCTTT
.	TRBV28	few	TRBJ2-3	CASGSSGALLSTDTQYF	TGTGCCAGCGGGTCCTCAGGGGCGCTCCTTAGCACAGATACGCAGTATTTT
TRBD1	TRBV29-1	many	TRBJ2-4	CSVAQGENIQYF	TGCAGCGTTGCGCAGGGGGAAAACATTCAGTACTTC
.	TRBV5-1	few	TRBJ2-2	CASSLGQSANTGELFF	TGCGCCAGCAGCTTAGGACAGAGTGCGAACACCGGGGAGCTGTTTTTT
.	TRBV12-3/TRBV12-4	few	TRBJ1-1	CASSLVQVNTEAFF	TGTGCCAGCAGTTTAGTGCAGGTGAACACTGAAGCTTTCTTT
TRBD2	TRBV12-3/TRBV12-4	.	TRBJ2-3	CASSLLAGEGDTQYF	TGTGCCAGCAGTCTACTAGCGGGAGAGGGAGATACGCAGTATTTT
TRBD2	TRBV7-3	.	TRBJ2-1	CASSLGTSGMGEQFF	TGTGCCAGCAGCTTAGGGACTAGCGGGATGGGTGAGCAGTTCTTC
.	TRBV7-2	.	TRBJ2-1	CASSRGSNIEQFF	TGTGCCAGCAGTCGGGGAAGCAACATTGAGCAGTTCTTC
.	TRBV11-1	.	TRBJ2-2	CASSFVENTGELFF	TGTGCCAGCAGCTTCGTCGAGAACACCGGGGAGCTGTTTTTT
TRBD2	TRBV7-2	.	TRBJ2-1	CASSTRLGSGGVSEQFF	TGTGCCAGCAGCACGCGACTCGGTAGCGGGGGGGTAAGTGAGCAGTTCTTC
.	TRBV20-1	many	TRBJ2-6	CSARVSIITGANVLTF	TGCAGTGCTAGAGTTTCCATCATCACTGGGGCCAACGTCCTGACTTTC
.	TRBV7-2	.	TRBJ2-5	CASSYLWGIEAETQYF	TGTGCCAGCAGTTATCTTTGGGGGATAGAGGCAGAGACCCAGTACTTC
.	TRBV19	many	TRBJ2-3	CASSPSSESDTQYF	TGTGCCAGTAGTCCCAGCTCAGAGTCAGATACGCAGTATTTT
.	TRBV3-1	few	TRBJ1-1	CASSHPNTEAFF	TGTGCCAGCAGCCACCCGAACACTGAAGCTTTCTTT
TRBD2	TRBV20-1	few	TRBJ2-3	CSARSSGGWDTQYF	TGCAGTGCTAGATCTAGCGGGGGTTGGGATACGCAGTATTTT
.	TRBV12-3/TRBV12-4	few	TRBJ2-7	CASSQQLGHEQYF	TGTGCCAGCAGCCAACAATTGGGCCACGAGCAGTACTTC
.	TRBV9	.	TRBJ2-1	CASSVESLGYNEQFF	TGTGCCAGCAGCGTGGAATCCCTGGGGTACAATGAGCAGTTCTTC
.	TRBV5-1	few	TRBJ2-6	CASSPINNVLTF	TGCGCCAGCAGCCCGATCAATAACGTCCTGACTTTC
.	TRBV5-1	few	TRBJ2-7	CASSLEPDRYAF	TGCGCCAGCAGCTTGGAACCGGACCGTTACGCATTC
.	TRBV12-3/TRBV12-4	.	TRBJ2-7	CASSPGLDSYEQYF	TGTGCCAGCAGTCCCGGGCTGGATTCCTACGAGCAGTACTTC
.	TRBV5-1	.	TRBJ1-1	CASSTDPGSMNTEAFF	TGCGCCAGCAGCACTGACCCAGGGAGTATGAACACTGAAGCTTTCTTT
TRBD2	TRBV6-2/TRBV6-3	few	TRBJ2-1	CASSSRTSGYHNEQFF	TGTGCCAGCAGTTCCAGGACTAGCGGGTATCACAATGAGCAGTTCTTC
.	TRBV5-1	few	TRBJ2-2	CASSISGAGELFF	TGCGCCAGCAGCATAAGCGGCGCCGGGGAGCTGTTTTTT
TRBD1	TRBV5-1	many	TRBJ2-7	CASSSLTGGPTYEQYF	TGCGCCAGCAGTTCCCTCACAGGGGGCCCAACCTACGAGCAGTACTTC
.	TRBV7-8	.	TRBJ2-2	CASSLFSGTNTGELFF	TGTGCCAGCAGCTTATTTTCGGGGACGAACACCGGGGAGCTGTTTTTT
.	TRBV5-1	.	TRBJ2-1	CASSRGDEYNEQFF	TGCGCCAGCAGTCGGGGAGACGAATATAATGAGCAGTTCTTC
TRBD2	TRBV4-1	many	TRBJ2-3	CASSPRLARTDTQYF	TGCGCCAGCAGCCCTCGACTAGCCCGCACAGATACGCAGTATTTT
TRBD1	TRBV7-8	few	TRBJ1-2	CASSLGLRDRGHGYTF	TGTGCCAGCAGCTTAGGGTTGAGGGACAGGGGGCACGGCTACACCTTC
TRBD2	TRBV11-2	.	TRBJ2-3	CASSRSGSSTDTQYF	TGTGCCAGCAGCCGAAGCGGGAGTAGCACAGATACGCAGTATTTT
TRBD2	TRBV4-1	.	TRBJ2-2	CASSQDQTGGTTGELFF	TGCGCCAGCAGCCAAGATCAAACGGGGGGGACAACCGGGGAGCTGTTTTTT